This T cell receptor (beta chain) was obtained from a study of cytomegalovirus exposure and HLA in healthy donors. In germline, CDR1 is SNHLY, CDR2 FYNNEI. The CDR3 is made up of 13 amino acids. Trimming took 6 bases from V and 2 from J, leaving 8 bases between them. This clone was counted only a few times. PCR primers comprised 60 Vbeta and 13 Jbeta primers. Sequencing was performed with immunoSEQ multiplex PCR; in TCRdb, only in-frame clones are kept and a portion is missing. The sample carries approximately 190,000 clones, about four fifths recorded once. The V call is TRBV2, the J call TRBJ1-3, with unresolved D. The sample was PBMCs. The TCR originated in a man in his forties in good health and CMV-seropositive. CDR3 protein: CASRPGAGNTIYF. The CDR3 nucleotides are TGTGCCAGCAGACCAGGTGCTGGAAACACCATATATTTT.